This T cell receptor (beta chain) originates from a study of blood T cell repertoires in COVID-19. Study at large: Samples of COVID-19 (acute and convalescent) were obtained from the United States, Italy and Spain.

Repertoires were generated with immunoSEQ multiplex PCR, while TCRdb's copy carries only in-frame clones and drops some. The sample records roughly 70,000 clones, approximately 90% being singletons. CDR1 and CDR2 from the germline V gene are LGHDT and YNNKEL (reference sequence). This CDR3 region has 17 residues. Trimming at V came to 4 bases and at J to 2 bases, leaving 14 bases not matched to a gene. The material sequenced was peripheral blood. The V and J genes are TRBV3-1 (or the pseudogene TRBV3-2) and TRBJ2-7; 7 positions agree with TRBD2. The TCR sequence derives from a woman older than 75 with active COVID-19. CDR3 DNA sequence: TGTGCCAGCAGCCCCAAGGGGAGGGCGTTAAGACCCTACGAGCAGTACTTC. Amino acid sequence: CASSPKGRALRPYEQYF.